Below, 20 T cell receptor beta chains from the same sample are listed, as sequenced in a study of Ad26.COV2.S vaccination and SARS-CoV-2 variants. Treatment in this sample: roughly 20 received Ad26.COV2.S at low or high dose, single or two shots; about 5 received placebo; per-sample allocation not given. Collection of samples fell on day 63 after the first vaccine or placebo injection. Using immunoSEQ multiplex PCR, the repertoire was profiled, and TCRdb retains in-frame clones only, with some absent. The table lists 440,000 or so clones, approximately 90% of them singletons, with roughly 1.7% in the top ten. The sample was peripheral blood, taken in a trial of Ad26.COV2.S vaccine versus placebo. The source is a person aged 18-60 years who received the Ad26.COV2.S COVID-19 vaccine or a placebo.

The CDR3 sequence: CASSAQGNEQFF. CDR3 DNA sequence: TGCGCCAGCAGTGCACAGGGTAATGAGCAGTTCTTC. The J gene is TRBJ2-1, the V gene TRBV10-2; TRBD1 is a possible D gene (6 bases). V lost 4 bases and J 7 bases, leaving 8 bases between the germline ends. CDR3 length: 12 amino acids. Germline V gives CDR1 WSHSY, CDR2 SAAADI.

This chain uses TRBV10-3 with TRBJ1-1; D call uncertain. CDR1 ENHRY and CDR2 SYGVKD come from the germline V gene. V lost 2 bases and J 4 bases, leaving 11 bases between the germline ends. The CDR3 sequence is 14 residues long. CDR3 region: CAISESPQVTEAFF. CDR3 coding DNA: TGTGCCATCAGTGAGAGCCCCCAGGTCACTGAAGCTTTCTTT.

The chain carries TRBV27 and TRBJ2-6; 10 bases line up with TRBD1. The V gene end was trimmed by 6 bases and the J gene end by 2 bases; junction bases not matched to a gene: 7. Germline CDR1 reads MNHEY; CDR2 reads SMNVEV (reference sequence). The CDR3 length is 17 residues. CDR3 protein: CASSRTDRGPGANVLTF. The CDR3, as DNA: TGTGCCAGCAGCCGTACCGACAGGGGGCCTGGGGCCAACGTCCTGACTTTC.

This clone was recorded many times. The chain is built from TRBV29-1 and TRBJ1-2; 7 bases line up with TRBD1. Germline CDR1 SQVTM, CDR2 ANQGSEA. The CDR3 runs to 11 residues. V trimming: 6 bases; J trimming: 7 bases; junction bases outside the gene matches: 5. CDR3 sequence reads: CSVHRGGGYTF. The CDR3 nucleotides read TGCAGCGTACACAGGGGAGGTGGCTACACCTTC.

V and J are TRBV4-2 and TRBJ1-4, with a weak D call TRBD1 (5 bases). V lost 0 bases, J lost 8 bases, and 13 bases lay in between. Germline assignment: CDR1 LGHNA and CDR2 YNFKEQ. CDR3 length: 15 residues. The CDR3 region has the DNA TGTGCCAGCAGCCAAGACAGGACAAAGGGGGAAAAACTGTTTTTT. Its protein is CASSQDRTKGEKLFF.

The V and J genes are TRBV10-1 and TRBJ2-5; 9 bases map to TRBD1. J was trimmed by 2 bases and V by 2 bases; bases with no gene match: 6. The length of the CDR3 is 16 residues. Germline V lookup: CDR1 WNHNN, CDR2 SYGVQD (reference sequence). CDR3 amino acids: CASSEGTGGEQETQYF. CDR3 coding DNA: TGCGCCAGCAGTGAGGGTACAGGGGGCGAGCAAGAGACCCAGTACTTC.

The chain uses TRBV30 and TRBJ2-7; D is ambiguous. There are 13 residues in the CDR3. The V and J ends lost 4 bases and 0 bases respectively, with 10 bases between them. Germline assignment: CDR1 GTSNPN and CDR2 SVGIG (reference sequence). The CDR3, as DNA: TGTGCCTGGACTGGCGGAAGCTCCTACGAGCAGTACTTC. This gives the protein CAWTGGSSYEQYF.

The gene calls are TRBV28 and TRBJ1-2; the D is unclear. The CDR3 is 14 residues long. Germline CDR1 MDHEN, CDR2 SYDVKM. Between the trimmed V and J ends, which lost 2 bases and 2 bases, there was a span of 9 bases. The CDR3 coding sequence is TGTGCCAGCAGTTTACCACGGAGAAACTATGGCTACACCTTC. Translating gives CASSLPRRNYGYTF.

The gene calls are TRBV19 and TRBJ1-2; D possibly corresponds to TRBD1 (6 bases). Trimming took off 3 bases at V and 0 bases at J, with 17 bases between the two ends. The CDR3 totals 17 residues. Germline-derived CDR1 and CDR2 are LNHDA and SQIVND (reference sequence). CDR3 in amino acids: CASSIGQKYTPNYGYTF. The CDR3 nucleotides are TGTGCCAGTAGTATCGGACAGAAGTATACCCCTAACTATGGCTACACCTTC.

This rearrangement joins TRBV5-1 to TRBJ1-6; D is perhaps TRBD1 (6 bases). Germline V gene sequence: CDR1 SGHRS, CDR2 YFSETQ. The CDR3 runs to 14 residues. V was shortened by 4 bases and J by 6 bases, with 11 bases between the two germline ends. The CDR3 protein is CASSPGTLNSPLHF. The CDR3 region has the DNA TGCGCCAGCAGCCCCGGGACACTTAATTCACCCCTCCACTTT.

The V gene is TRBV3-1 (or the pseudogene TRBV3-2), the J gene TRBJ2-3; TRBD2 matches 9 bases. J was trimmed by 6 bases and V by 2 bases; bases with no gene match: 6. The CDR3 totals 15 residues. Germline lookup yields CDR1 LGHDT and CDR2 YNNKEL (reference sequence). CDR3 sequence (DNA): TGTGCCAGCAGCCAACGCGGGGGGGCAATGGATACGCAGTATTTT. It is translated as CASSQRGGAMDTQYF.

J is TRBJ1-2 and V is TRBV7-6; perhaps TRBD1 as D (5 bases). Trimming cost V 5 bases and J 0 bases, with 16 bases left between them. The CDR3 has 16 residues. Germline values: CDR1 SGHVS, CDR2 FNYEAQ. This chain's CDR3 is CASSPAGTGANYGYTF. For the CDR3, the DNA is TGTGCCAGCAGCCCCGCCGGGACTGGGGCTAACTATGGCTACACCTTC. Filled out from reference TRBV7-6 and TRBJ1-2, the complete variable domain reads GAGVSQSPRYKVTKRGQDVALRCDPISGHVSLYWYRQALGQGPEFLTYFNYEAQQDKSGLPNDRFSAERPEGSISTLTIQRTEQRDSAMYRCASSPAGTGANYGYTFGSGTRLTVV.

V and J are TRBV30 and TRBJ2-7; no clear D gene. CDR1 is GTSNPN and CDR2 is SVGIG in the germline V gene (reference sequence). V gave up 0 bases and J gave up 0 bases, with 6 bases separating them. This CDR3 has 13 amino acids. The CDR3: CAWSVKGSYEQYF. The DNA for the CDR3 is TGTGCCTGGAGTGTCAAGGGCTCCTACGAGCAGTACTTC.

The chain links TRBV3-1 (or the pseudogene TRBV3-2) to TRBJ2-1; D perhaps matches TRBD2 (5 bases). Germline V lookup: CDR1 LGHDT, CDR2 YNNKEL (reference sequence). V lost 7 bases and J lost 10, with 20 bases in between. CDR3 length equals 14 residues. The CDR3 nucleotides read TGTGCCAGCACTCCGTTTGGAGGTGTGGGGGAGCAGTTCTTC. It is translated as CASTPFGGVGEQFF.

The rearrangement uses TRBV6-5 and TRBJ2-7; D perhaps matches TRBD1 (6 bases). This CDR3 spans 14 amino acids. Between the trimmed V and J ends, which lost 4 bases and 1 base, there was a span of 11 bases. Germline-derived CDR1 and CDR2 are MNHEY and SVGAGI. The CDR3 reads CASSFRGHSYEQYF. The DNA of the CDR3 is TGTGCCAGCAGTTTTAGGGGACATTCCTACGAGCAGTACTTC.

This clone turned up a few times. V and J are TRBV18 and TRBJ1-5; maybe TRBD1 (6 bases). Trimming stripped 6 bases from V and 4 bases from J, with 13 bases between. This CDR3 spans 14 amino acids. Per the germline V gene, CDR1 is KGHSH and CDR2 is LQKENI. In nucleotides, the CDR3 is TGTGCCAGCTCGCAGGGACACAGAAATCAGCCCCAGCATTTT. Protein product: CASSQGHRNQPQHF.

The CDR3 region is CASREPGQRVQPQHF. The CDR3 DNA follows: TGTGCCAGTAGAGAACCGGGACAAAGGGTTCAGCCCCAGCATTTT. This sequence joins TRBV19 and TRBJ1-5; D might be TRBD1 (6 bases). V was pared by 6 bases and J by 6 bases, with 18 bases between. Germline assignment: CDR1 LNHDA and CDR2 SQIVND (reference sequence). The CDR3 extends over 15 amino acids.

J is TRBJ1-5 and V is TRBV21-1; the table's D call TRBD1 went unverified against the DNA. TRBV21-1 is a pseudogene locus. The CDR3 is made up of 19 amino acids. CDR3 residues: CASSKGKGQLSLGNQPQHF. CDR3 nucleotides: TGTGCCAGCAGCAAAGGAAAAGGACAGCTTTCACTGGGCAATCAGCCCCAGCATTTT.

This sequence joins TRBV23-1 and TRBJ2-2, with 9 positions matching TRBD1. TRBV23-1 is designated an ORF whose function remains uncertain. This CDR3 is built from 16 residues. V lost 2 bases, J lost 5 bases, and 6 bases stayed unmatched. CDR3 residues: CASSQRDREGTGELFF. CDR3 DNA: TGCGCCAGCAGTCAAAGGGACAGGGAAGGGACCGGGGAGCTGTTTTTT.

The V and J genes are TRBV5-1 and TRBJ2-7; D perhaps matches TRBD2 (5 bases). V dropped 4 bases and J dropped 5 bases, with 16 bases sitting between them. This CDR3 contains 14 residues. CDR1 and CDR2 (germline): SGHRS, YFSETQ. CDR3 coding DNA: TGCGCCAGCAGCCAAGGAGGTAGCAGCCACGAGCAGTACTTC. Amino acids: CASSQGGSSHEQYF. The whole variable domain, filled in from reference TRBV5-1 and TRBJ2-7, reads KAGVTQTPRYLIKTRGQQVTLSCSPISGHRSVSWYQQTPGQGLQFLFEYFSETQRNKGNFPGRFSGRQFSNSRSEMNVSTLELGDSALYLCASSQGGSSHEQYFGPGTRLTVT.